The rows below give T cell receptor beta chains drawn from one sample of a study of breast tumors, draining lymph nodes, adjacent tissues. TCRdb called the multiplex PCR reads again in MiXCR, with one record for every CDR3 protein. The data contain tens of thousands of distinct CDR3 sequences, less than 55% of them singletons. The sample comprised breast tumor tissue. Source of these receptors: a female donor with breast cancer. Some clones in this sample may be carry-over from other donors' samples. CDR3s include the opening cysteine and the closing phenylalanine or tryptophan. The order of the fields is D gene, clone size, J gene, V gene, CDR3 protein, CDR3 DNA. A D gene is named only where the DNA matches it firmly. Not all rows give a size; the values are once, few, many and, for expanded clones, a class.

>TRBD2|many|TRBJ2-2|TRBV29-1
CSAGLAGGAGELFF
TGCAGCGCAGGACTAGCGGGAGGGGCCGGGGAGCTGTTTTTT
>TRBD2|NA|TRBJ2-1|TRBV6-4
CASSPPSGRSDEQFF
TGTGCCAGCAGTCCCCCTAGCGGGAGGAGCGATGAGCAGTTCTTC
>NA|NA|TRBJ1-2|TRBV7-8
CASSLQPTGVGGYTF
TGTGCCAGCAGCTTGCAGCCGACGGGGGTGGGTGGCTACACCTTC
>TRBD2|many|TRBJ2-3|TRBV7-3
CASSLSGGIDTQYF
TGTGCCAGCAGCTTGAGCGGGGGTATAGATACGCAGTATTTT
>TRBD1|few|TRBJ1-1|TRBV6-2/TRBV6-3
CASNYEPGQGTLVNAEAFF
TGTGCCAGCAATTATGAGCCGGGACAGGGGACCTTAGTCAACGCTGAAGCTTTCTTT
>NA|NA|TRBJ1-5|TRBV15
CATQPGTTYQPRHF
TGTGCCACCCAACCCGGGACAACCTATCAGCCCCGGCATTTT
>NA|few|TRBJ2-5|TRBV7-3
CASSISRGQETQYF
TGTGCCAGCAGCATAAGCCGGGGCCAAGAGACCCAGTACTTC
>NA|many|TRBJ1-1|TRBV7-3
CASSPELGTEAFF
TGTGCCAGCAGCCCTGAGCTAGGGACTGAAGCTTTCTTT
>NA|NA|TRBJ2-5|TRBV7-2
CASSSLNTGGETQYF
TGTGCCAGCAGCTCACTAAATACTGGTGGGGAGACCCAGTACTTC
>NA|many|TRBJ1-2|TRBV30
CACVRAPNELYGYTF
TGTGCCTGCGTGAGGGCGCCGAATGAACTCTATGGCTACACCTTC
>TRBD1|NA|TRBJ2-3|TRBV29-1
CSVVRQGVADTQYF
TGCAGCGTCGTAAGACAGGGTGTCGCAGATACGCAGTATTTT
>NA|many|TRBJ2-3|TRBV3-2
CASLSPLRAVSTDTQYF
TGTGCCAGCTTATCCCCCTTGCGGGCCGTTAGCACAGATACGCAGTATTTT
>TRBD1|medium-sized|TRBJ1-2|TRBV10-3
CAISDATGGYGYTF
TGTGCCATCAGTGATGCGACAGGGGGCTATGGCTACACCTTC
>NA|many|TRBJ2-7|TRBV12-3/TRBV12-4
CASSLALRGSYEQYF
TGTGCCAGCAGTTTAGCGCTTAGGGGGTCCTACGAGCAGTACTTC
>NA|NA|TRBJ2-5|TRBV29-1
CSAPGGRQETQYF
TGCAGCGCTCCCGGCGGCAGGCAAGAGACCCAGTACTTC
>TRBD2|NA|TRBJ2-5|TRBV9
CASSGGLAGARMLQESQYF
TGTGCCAGCAGCGGGGGACTAGCGGGAGCAAGAATGCTTCAAGAGTCCCAGTACTTC
>NA|NA|TRBJ2-3|TRBV20-1
CRASGIRGKYTDTQYF
TGCAGGGCCAGCGGGATCAGGGGGAAATACACAGATACGCAGTATTTT
>TRBD1|NA|TRBJ2-7|TRBV4-1
CASSHRQGMGYEQYF
TGCGCCAGCAGCCATAGACAGGGGATGGGCTACGAGCAGTACTTC
>NA|NA|TRBJ1-1|TRBV6-1
CASRLVGGRTMNTEAFF
TGTGCCAGCAGACTCGTAGGGGGACGGACGATGAACACTGAAGCTTTCTTT
>TRBD2|many|TRBJ2-1|TRBV7-9
CASSSILAGEGNEQFF
TGTGCCAGCAGCTCAATACTAGCGGGAGAAGGTAATGAGCAGTTCTTC
>TRBD2|many|TRBJ2-1|TRBV7-9
CASSLSASGSNEQFF
TGTGCCAGCAGCTTATCTGCTAGCGGGAGCAATGAGCAGTTCTTC
>NA|many|TRBJ1-5|TRBV20-1
CSARDPRGAGGGNQPQHF
TGCAGTGCTAGAGATCCCAGGGGAGCGGGGGGCGGCAATCAGCCCCAGCATTTT
>NA|NA|TRBJ1-2|TRBV20-1
CSAKETVNYGYTF
TGCAGTGCTAAAGAGACAGTGAACTATGGCTACACCTTC
>TRBD2|NA|TRBJ2-3|TRBV24-1
CATSYRSAGVPDTQYF
TGTGCCACCTCGTACAGGAGTGCGGGAGTTCCAGATACGCAGTATTTT
>TRBD2|NA|TRBJ2-1|TRBV7-2
CASSQGGTSAYNEQFF
TGTGCCAGCAGCCAAGGCGGGACTAGCGCCTACAATGAGCAGTTCTTC
>NA|many|TRBJ2-7|TRBV11-1
CASSTTGVVYEQYF
TGTGCCAGCAGCACGACAGGAGTCGTCTACGAGCAGTACTTC
>TRBD1|NA|TRBJ1-5|TRBV7-2
CASSWGEGASSQPQHF
TGTGCCAGCAGCTGGGGGGAGGGGGCTAGTAGTCAGCCCCAGCATTTT
>TRBD2|NA|TRBJ2-2|TRBV2
CASRDSASGELLF
TGTGCCAGCAGGGACTCAGCTAGCGGGGAGCTGCTTTTT
>NA|many|TRBJ1-1|TRBV6-6
CASSYTKNTEAFF
TGTGCCAGCAGTTATACAAAGAACACTGAAGCTTTCTTT
>NA|NA|TRBJ1-1|TRBV4-2
CASSSHVNTEAFF
TGTGCCAGCAGCTCTCACGTGAACACTGAAGCTTTCTTT
>TRBD1|NA|TRBJ2-7|TRBV12-3/TRBV12-4
CASSFSTLTGLVTYEQYF
TGTGCCAGCAGTTTTTCGACCCTGACAGGGTTGGTTACCTACGAGCAGTACTTC
>NA|few|TRBJ1-1|TRBV7-3
CASSLMGGMNTEALF
TGTGCCAGCAGCTTAATGGGGGGTATGAACACTGAAGCTCTCTTT
>TRBD1|medium-sized|TRBJ2-7|TRBV5-1
CASSTTGTGSYEQYF
TGCGCCAGCAGCACTACCGGGACAGGCTCCTACGAGCAGTACTTC